The present T cell receptor (beta chain) was sequenced within a study of blood T cell repertoires in COVID-19. Turning to the study itself: COVID-19 samples, acute and convalescent, were from the United States, Italy and Spain. Sample material is recorded as cDNA or gDNA derived from T cells, B-cell-depleted T cells, or PBMCs.

Authors' methods: Amplified reference gene primers provided the basis for estimating nucleated cell counts. Method: immunoSEQ multiplex PCR; TCRdb's copy keeps in-frame clones and lacks some. The DNA was the basis for D and trimming; V, J and clone size are from that table. The data show roughly 210,000 clones, around 84% seen once. The germline V gene encodes CDR1 ENHRY and CDR2 SYGVKD. The CDR3 loop spans 12 amino acids. V was shortened by 8 bases and J by 0 bases, with 8 bases between the two germline ends. The clonotype comes from a woman aged 80 or over with COVID-19, enrolled during active disease. The sample taken for sequencing was peripheral blood. This chain connects TRBV10-3 to TRBJ2-7; TRBD2 is a possible D gene (6 bases). The CDR3 protein is CAIGLLSYEQYF. CDR3 in DNA: TGTGCCATCGGACTACTCTCCTACGAGCAGTACTTC.